These 28 T cell receptor beta chains were all obtained from the same sample, sequenced in a study of blood T cell repertoires in COVID-19. This table comes from immunoSEQ multiplex PCR, and its TCRdb copy is limited to in-frame clones, with some not included. The sample contains about 63,000 clones, around 84% of which appear only once. Material for sequencing was peripheral blood. All receptors derive from a human donor in a cohort sampled during active COVID-19.

V usage is TRBV28 and J usage is TRBJ1-2; D might be TRBD1 (5 bases). CDR3 length: 11 residues. Deletions cut 5 bases from V and 12 bases from J, with 13 bases between. Germline values: CDR1 MDHEN, CDR2 SYDVKM. CDR3 bases: TGTGCCAGCAGTGGCCAGGGCCTGAACACCTTC. Protein product: CASSGQGLNTF.

This chain links TRBV3-1 (or the pseudogene TRBV3-2) with TRBJ2-7, with D perhaps TRBD2 (5 bases). V dropped 0 bases and J dropped 3 bases, with 18 bases sitting between them. This CDR3 spans 17 amino acids. Germline V lookup: CDR1 LGHDT, CDR2 YNNKEL (reference sequence). The CDR3 region has the DNA TGTGCCAGCAGCCAAGATGGGAGCGTGAGAGGGTTCTACGAGCAGTACTTC. The encoded protein is CASSQDGSVRGFYEQYF.

This clone was seen more than once but under ten times. This rearrangement joins TRBV3-1 (or the pseudogene TRBV3-2) to TRBJ2-7, with D possibly matching TRBD1 (5 bases). Trimming removed 1 base from V and 5 bases from J, with 15 bases in between. The CDR3 extends over 15 amino acids. Germline CDR1 and CDR2: LGHDT and YNNKEL (reference sequence). The CDR3 DNA is TGTGCCAGCAGCCAAGTCGAAGGGGTGTGGAACGAGCAGTACTTC. Translated, it gives CASSQVEGVWNEQYF.

This clone was detected only once. The chain is built from TRBV18 and TRBJ1-3; a possible D gene is TRBD1 (6 bases). V lost 2 bases, J lost 4 bases, and 12 bases lay in between. Germline CDR1 KGHSH, CDR2 LQKENI. CDR3 length: 15 amino acids. This CDR3 is CASSPGVGAGNTIYF. DNA of the CDR3: TGTGCCAGCTCACCAGGAGTGGGGGCCGGAAACACCATATATTTT.

The chain is built from TRBV4-2 and TRBJ1-4; D perhaps matches TRBD1 (6 bases). Looked up from germline, CDR1 is LGHNA and CDR2 is YNFKEQ. V lost 8 bases to trimming and J lost 7 bases, with 20 bases between them. The CDR3 spans 15 residues. CDR3 residues: CASSHEQGSAEKLFF. In DNA form, the CDR3 reads TGTGCCAGCTCACACGAACAGGGTTCAGCTGAAAAACTGTTTTTT.

V gene TRBV3-1 (or the pseudogene TRBV3-2) combines with J gene TRBJ2-5; 7 nucleotides agree with TRBD2. Unmatched junction bases numbered 10, after V lost 4 bases and J lost 5 bases. Germline-derived CDR1 and CDR2 are LGHDT and YNNKEL (reference sequence). CDR3 length: 15 amino acids. The CDR3 is CASSPRTGRGETQYF. The CDR3 DNA is TGTGCCAGCAGCCCCCGGACTGGGAGGGGTGAGACCCAGTACTTC.

V is TRBV27 and J is TRBJ2-4; tentatively, D is TRBD2 (6 bases). Looked up from germline, CDR1 is MNHEY and CDR2 is SMNVEV (reference sequence). This CDR3 spans 16 amino acids. The ends were cut back, 5 bases at V and 9 bases at J, with 23 bases in the middle. As DNA, the CDR3 is TGTGCCAGCAGTACCGAGGAGGGGCGTGAGAAGGGCATTCAGTACTTC. Protein sequence: CASSTEEGREKGIQYF.

The genes are TRBV4-2 and TRBJ1-3; TRBD1 is a possible D gene (6 bases). V dropped 4 bases and J dropped 7 bases, with 17 bases sitting between them. Germline V gives CDR1 LGHNA, CDR2 YNFKEQ. The CDR3 extends over 15 amino acids. CDR3 nucleotides: TGTGCCAGCAGCCCAAGCGCCATAACAGGGAACACCATATATTTT. It yields the protein CASSPSAITGNTIYF.

The V gene is TRBV4-2, the J gene TRBJ1-1; the D gene is possibly TRBD1 (6 bases). CDR3 size: 14 residues. CDR1 is LGHNA, CDR2 YNFKEQ, per germline. V gave up 5 bases and J gave up 0 bases, with 10 bases separating them. The CDR3 is CASSDDRMNTEAFF. Here the CDR3 DNA reads TGTGCCAGCAGCGACGACAGGATGAACACTGAAGCTTTCTTT.

This CDR3 reads CASSYSWQGNTEAFF. In nucleotides, the CDR3 is TGTGCCAGCAGTTACTCGTGGCAGGGGAACACTGAAGCTTTCTTT. This rearrangement joins TRBV6-5 to TRBJ1-1, with D tentatively TRBD1 (5 bases). This CDR3 has 15 amino acids. V was trimmed by 0 bases and J by 1 base, leaving 9 bases between them. Germline CDR1 MNHEY, CDR2 SVGAGI.

The genes are TRBV28 and TRBJ1-6; TRBD1 matches at 10 bases. Germline values: CDR1 MDHEN, CDR2 SYDVKM. The CDR3 sequence is 15 residues long. Trimming at V came to 6 bases and at J to 6 bases, leaving 5 bases not matched to a gene. CDR3: CASRRDRGGNSPLHF. In DNA form, the CDR3 reads TGTGCCAGCAGGCGGGACAGGGGAGGTAATTCACCCCTCCACTTT.

The rearrangement links TRBV5-1 to TRBJ2-3; possible D gene TRBD2, 7 bases. The CDR3 runs to 14 residues. The V end lost 9 bases, the J end lost 3 bases, and 17 bases lay between the germline ends. CDR1 and CDR2 (germline): SGHRS, YFSETQ. CDR3 loop: CANRGRGGTDTQYF. For the CDR3, the DNA is TGCGCCAACCGGGGGCGGGGAGGGACAGATACGCAGTATTTT.

The J gene is TRBJ1-1, the V gene TRBV6-4, with D maybe TRBD1 (5 bases). The CDR3 is 13 amino acids. The V and J ends lost 3 bases and 1 base respectively, with 6 bases between them. In germline, CDR1 is MRHNA, CDR2 SNTAGT. The CDR3 loop reads CASSEGANTEAFF. The CDR3 bases are TGTGCCAGCAGTGAAGGGGCGAACACTGAAGCTTTCTTT.

V and J are TRBV27 and TRBJ2-7; weak D call: TRBD1 (5 bases). V lost 2 bases and J lost 2, with 13 bases in between. From germline, CDR1 is MNHEY and CDR2 SMNVEV (reference sequence). The CDR3 runs 15 residues. The CDR3 bases are TGTGCCAGCAGTTTAAGGGGCCCAAGTACCTACGAGCAGTACTTC. Translating it yields CASSLRGPSTYEQYF.

The chain is built from TRBV7-2 and TRBJ2-7; D is perhaps TRBD2 (8 bases). Trimming removed 1 base at V and 4 bases at J, with 17 bases between. Per the germline V gene, CDR1 is SGHTA and CDR2 is FQGNSA. The CDR3 loop spans 16 amino acids. The CDR3 DNA is TGTGCCAGCAGCTTAGGGAGTGTAGCGGGACAGTACGAGCAGTACTTC. It yields the protein CASSLGSVAGQYEQYF.

This rearrangement joins TRBV19 to TRBJ2-3; TRBD2 agrees at 16 bases. The CDR3 is 19 amino acids. V shed 3 bases, J shed 4 bases, and the junction held 10 bases outside the gene matches. Germline V gene sequence: CDR1 LNHDA, CDR2 SQIVND (reference sequence). CDR3 region: CASSILGTSGRAVADTQYF. DNA for the CDR3: TGTGCCAGTAGTATTTTAGGGACTAGCGGGAGGGCGGTTGCAGATACGCAGTATTTT.

As concerns this clone: At the DNA level, this CDR3 is encoded by other sequences in the same sample as well. This chain connects TRBV7-3 to TRBJ1-2, with a possible D match to TRBD1 (5 bases). The V end lost 2 bases, the J end lost 3 bases, and 13 bases lay between the germline ends. The CDR3 is 15 residues long. The V gene's germline CDR1 is SGHTA and CDR2 FQGTGA. Here the CDR3 reads CASSLGVGGDYGYTF. In nucleotides, the CDR3 is TGTGCCAGCAGCTTAGGGGTCGGGGGTGACTATGGCTACACCTTC.

The genes are TRBV28 and TRBJ1-3, with D maybe TRBD1 (5 bases). There are 15 residues in the CDR3. V shed 5 bases and J shed 3 bases, with 14 bases lying between them. Germline V gene lookup returns CDR1 MDHEN and CDR2 SYDVKM. Here the CDR3 reads CASSPPRAGGNTIYF. CDR3 DNA: TGTGCCAGCAGTCCCCCCAGGGCAGGTGGAAACACCATATATTTT.

The J gene is TRBJ2-1, the V gene TRBV9; no definite D call. Per the germline V gene, CDR1 is SGDLS and CDR2 is YYNGEE. V was pared by 0 bases and J by 0 bases, with 13 bases between. The CDR3 has 17 residues. CDR3 in amino acids: CASSVGVLASSYNEQFF. The CDR3 nucleotides read TGTGCCAGCAGCGTAGGCGTTCTCGCGAGCTCCTACAATGAGCAGTTCTTC.

This clone was found a few times. The chain recombines TRBV4-3 with TRBJ2-7; possibly TRBD1 for D (6 bases). The germline gives CDR1 LGHNA, CDR2 YSLEER. The V end was cut by 4 bases, the J end by 5 bases, with 21 bases between. The CDR3 covers 16 residues. Here the CDR3 reads CASSRGQATFQDEQYF. The DNA of the CDR3 is TGCGCCAGCAGCCGGGGGCAAGCAACATTCCAGGACGAGCAGTACTTC.

The V gene is TRBV6-4, the J gene TRBJ2-3, with 10 nucleotides matching TRBD2. The CDR3 runs to 15 residues. The germline V gene has CDR1 MRHNA and CDR2 SNTAGT. V shed 2 bases and J 1 base; nucleotides not matched to a gene: 0. CDR3 bases: TGTGCCAGCAGTGACACTAGCGGGGGCACAGATACGCAGTATTTT. Residues: CASSDTSGGTDTQYF.

The V gene is TRBV12-3 or TRBV12-4, the J gene TRBJ1-2; D is unresolved. The CDR3 spans 12 residues. The V gene lost 6 bases and the J gene lost 4 bases, with 9 bases spanning the gap. The CDR3 DNA follows: TGTGCCAGCAGCTCCCTAGCCTATGGCTACACCTTC. It codes for CASSSLAYGYTF.

The genes are TRBV7-6 and TRBJ1-1; a weak D match, TRBD1 (6 bases). The CDR3 spans 16 residues. V lost 5 bases to trimming and J lost 0 bases, with 16 bases between them. Germline CDR1 reads SGHVS; CDR2 reads FNYEAQ. The CDR3 nucleotides read TGTGCCAGCAGCGTAGAACCGGGACACTTGAACACTGAAGCTTTCTTT. Its protein product is CASSVEPGHLNTEAFF. The full variable domain, rest sourced from reference TRBV7-6 and TRBJ1-1, is GAGVSQSPRYKVTKRGQDVALRCDPISGHVSLYWYRQALGQGPEFLTYFNYEAQQDKSGLPNDRFSAERPEGSISTLTIQRTEQRDSAMYRCASSVEPGHLNTEAFFGQGTRLTVV.

The genes are TRBV3-1 (or the pseudogene TRBV3-2) and TRBJ2-5; possibly TRBD2 for D (5 bases). The CDR3 extends over 15 amino acids. CDR1 LGHDT and CDR2 YNNKEL come from the germline V gene (reference sequence). V was trimmed by 1 base and J by 5 bases, leaving 14 bases between them. The CDR3 DNA is TGTGCCAGCAGCCAAGCAAAACTAGGCGGGGAGACCCAGTACTTC. This codes for CASSQAKLGGETQYF.

The chain recombines TRBV18 with TRBJ2-2; D call uncertain. The V end lost 4 bases, the J end lost 0 bases, and 12 bases lay between the germline ends. Germline V gives CDR1 KGHSH, CDR2 LQKENI. The CDR3 covers 16 residues. CDR3 sequence (DNA): TGTGCCAGCTCACAGAGCCAACCCACGAACACCGGGGAGCTGTTTTTT. Amino acids: CASSQSQPTNTGELFF.

The chain combines TRBV19 with TRBJ2-7; 8 nucleotides match TRBD2. Unmatched junction bases numbered 6, after V lost 2 bases and J lost 6 bases. Germline V gene data show CDR1 as LNHDA and CDR2 as SQIVND (reference sequence). CDR3 length: 14 amino acids. The CDR3 DNA follows: TGTGCCAGTAGTATATCTGGACTAGCCTCCGAGCAGTACTTC. This gives the protein CASSISGLASEQYF.

V usage is TRBV24-1 and J usage is TRBJ2-7; no clear D gene. Between the trimmed V and J ends, which lost 2 bases and 4 bases, there was a span of 8 bases. CDR1 is KGHDR, CDR2 SFDVKD, per germline. The CDR3 totals 13 residues. The CDR3 protein is CATSDSRRYEQYF. The CDR3 region has the DNA TGTGCCACCAGTGATTCTCGGCGGTACGAGCAGTACTTC.

The chain uses TRBV6-1 and TRBJ1-2; possible D gene TRBD1, 5 bases. From germline, CDR1 is MNHNS and CDR2 SASEGT. The CDR3 consists of 16 residues. Trimming removed 4 bases at V and 4 bases at J, with 19 bases between. This CDR3 is CASSGTPMGGSYGYTF. CDR3 coding DNA: TGTGCCAGCAGTGGAACCCCCATGGGGGGGAGCTATGGCTACACCTTC.